A selection of T cell receptor beta chains follows, all from one sample in a study of blood T cell repertoires in COVID-19. Assay: immunoSEQ multiplex PCR; the TCRdb copy retains only in-frame clones and omits some. The sample carries about 300,000 clones, over 85% recorded once. Sequencing input: PBMCs or T cells enriched from blood (not recorded which). All receptors derive from a woman between 45 and 60 years old who had been exposed to COVID-19. CDR3s include the opening cysteine and the closing phenylalanine or tryptophan. Fields, in order: CDR3 DNA, CDR3 protein, clone size, D gene, J gene, V gene. D genes are given only for firm matches. For some rows the clone size is stated as once, few or many, or as a class when expanded; others skip it.

CDR3nt: TGTGCCAGCAGTTTGACAGGGGGTCAGCCCCAGCATTTT
CDR3aa: CASSLTGGQPQHF
abundance: NA
d_gene: TRBD1
j_gene: TRBJ1-5
v_gene: TRBV12-3/TRBV12-4

CDR3nt: TGTGCCAGCAGCCAGGGTTTTCATCAGCCCCAGCATTTT
CDR3aa: CASSQGFHQPQHF
abundance: few
d_gene: NA
j_gene: TRBJ1-5
v_gene: TRBV6-5

CDR3nt: TGTGCCAGCAGTTTAGGTAGCGGGGGGTTGAATGAGCAGTTCTTC
CDR3aa: CASSLGSGGLNEQFF
abundance: NA
d_gene: TRBD2
j_gene: TRBJ2-1
v_gene: TRBV27

CDR3nt: TGTGCCAGCAGCTTGGGACAGGGTGGCTACGAGCAGTACTTC
CDR3aa: CASSLGQGGYEQYF
abundance: NA
d_gene: TRBD1
j_gene: TRBJ2-7
v_gene: TRBV7-9

CDR3nt: TGTGCCACCAGCAGAGATCGGCGGAATTCACCCCTCCACTTT
CDR3aa: CATSRDRRNSPLHF
abundance: NA
d_gene: NA
j_gene: TRBJ1-6
v_gene: TRBV15

CDR3nt: TGTGCCAGCAGGGGGCCGGGACTACGTAACTATGGCTACACCTTC
CDR3aa: CASRGPGLRNYGYTF
abundance: NA
d_gene: NA
j_gene: TRBJ1-2
v_gene: TRBV2

CDR3nt: TGTGCCAGCAGTCGCACAGGGGGCAAGATTGACGAGCAGTACTTC
CDR3aa: CASSRTGGKIDEQYF
abundance: once
d_gene: TRBD1
j_gene: TRBJ2-7
v_gene: TRBV5-4

CDR3nt: TGTGCCAGCAGCCCCACGGTGGGCCTAGCCTCAGAGACCCAGTACTTC
CDR3aa: CASSPTVGLASETQYF
abundance: NA
d_gene: NA
j_gene: TRBJ2-5
v_gene: TRBV9

CDR3nt: TGTGCCAGCAGGGAGGGGCCCCTCGGGACCAATCAGCCCCAGCATTTT
CDR3aa: CASREGPLGTNQPQHF
abundance: few
d_gene: NA
j_gene: TRBJ1-5
v_gene: TRBV28

CDR3nt: TGTGCCAGCAGCCAAGGACAGCCAGTCTTTAATTCACCCCTCCACTTT
CDR3aa: CASSQGQPVFNSPLHF
abundance: NA
d_gene: NA
j_gene: TRBJ1-6
v_gene: TRBV14

CDR3nt: TGTGCCAGCAGTTCCTTTAGCTCGCGGTTCTTC
CDR3aa: CASSSFSSRFF
abundance: NA
d_gene: NA
j_gene: TRBJ2-1
v_gene: TRBV6-2/TRBV6-3

CDR3nt: TGTGCCACCAGTGATTTTTTCGGGACAGGGAGGAATACGCAGTATTTT
CDR3aa: CATSDFFGTGRNTQYF
abundance: NA
d_gene: TRBD1
j_gene: TRBJ2-3
v_gene: TRBV24-1

CDR3nt: TGTGCCAGCAGCTTAGTCTCCTTAGCGGGGGGGTCAGATACGCAGTATTTT
CDR3aa: CASSLVSLAGGSDTQYF
abundance: NA
d_gene: TRBD2
j_gene: TRBJ2-3
v_gene: TRBV11-2

CDR3nt: TGCGCCAGCAGCTCCGGACTAGCGGGGGCAACCTACGAGCAGTACTTC
CDR3aa: CASSSGLAGATYEQYF
abundance: NA
d_gene: TRBD2
j_gene: TRBJ2-7
v_gene: TRBV5-1